A selection of T cell receptor beta chains follows, all from one sample in a study of T-cell reconstitution after alpha-beta-depleted transplantation in children. TCRdb reanalysed the PCR reads using MiXCR and keeps one entry per CDR3 protein. The sample contains over 150,000 distinct CDR3 sequences, approximately 7% of which appear only once. Source: PBMCs, taken before TCRalphabeta/CD19-depleted stem cell transplant. The receptors were sampled from a boy aged 2 to 10 with acute lymphoblastic leukemia, due to receive a stem cell transplant. Each CDR3 is given with its conserved first and last residue. A D gene is named only where the DNA matches it firmly. Size is stated for part of the rows, as once, few or many counts, or as a class when the clone is expanded.

d_call: .; clone_size: .; v_call: TRBV18; j_call: TRBJ2-1; cdr3_nt: TGTGCCAGCTCACCAAGAACAGGCGAGTACAATGAGCAGTTCTTC; cdr3_aa: CASSPRTGEYNEQFF
d_call: TRBD1; clone_size: .; v_call: TRBV6-5; j_call: TRBJ2-5; cdr3_nt: TGTGCCAGCAGTTGGGGACAGGGGGGTCAAGAGACCCAGTACTTC; cdr3_aa: CASSWGQGGQETQYF
d_call: .; clone_size: many; v_call: TRBV5-1; j_call: TRBJ1-6; cdr3_nt: TGCGCCAGCAGCTTGGGACCCGGGGGCGGGAATTCACCCCTCCACTTT; cdr3_aa: CASSLGPGGGNSPLHF
d_call: TRBD2; clone_size: many; v_call: TRBV18; j_call: TRBJ2-7; cdr3_nt: TGTGCCAGCTCCATCGGGGGGGTGAGCTACGAGCAGTACTTC; cdr3_aa: CASSIGGVSYEQYF
d_call: .; clone_size: many; v_call: TRBV20-1; j_call: TRBJ1-2; cdr3_nt: TGCAGTGCCCCGCCTGGGGGCGGTGGCTACACCTTC; cdr3_aa: CSAPPGGGGYTF
d_call: .; clone_size: many; v_call: TRBV28; j_call: TRBJ2-7; cdr3_nt: TGTGCCAGCACCCTAGACCGGACACCTCCCTACGAGCAGTACTTC; cdr3_aa: CASTLDRTPPYEQYF
d_call: TRBD2; clone_size: many; v_call: TRBV4-2; j_call: TRBJ2-5; cdr3_nt: TGTGCCAGCAGCCAAGTCCTAGCGGGAGTGGTCACCCAGTACTTC; cdr3_aa: CASSQVLAGVVTQYF
d_call: TRBD2; clone_size: many; v_call: TRBV5-1; j_call: TRBJ2-1; cdr3_nt: TGCGCCAGCACCGGACTAGCGGGAGGGGAAGATGAGCAGTTCTTC; cdr3_aa: CASTGLAGGEDEQFF
d_call: TRBD2; clone_size: many; v_call: TRBV7-2; j_call: TRBJ2-1; cdr3_nt: TGTGCCAGCAGCAAAATGACTAGCGGGAGTCTCGGTGAGCAGTTCTTC; cdr3_aa: CASSKMTSGSLGEQFF
d_call: .; clone_size: many; v_call: TRBV12-3/TRBV12-4; j_call: TRBJ2-1; cdr3_nt: TGTGCCAGCAGTCGACTGCGGGTCAATGAGCAGTTCTTC; cdr3_aa: CASSRLRVNEQFF
d_call: TRBD2; clone_size: .; v_call: TRBV3-1; j_call: TRBJ2-2; cdr3_nt: TGTGCCAGCAGCCAAGATATAGCGGGGCCCAACACCGGGGAGCTGTTTTTT; cdr3_aa: CASSQDIAGPNTGELFF
d_call: TRBD2; clone_size: many; v_call: TRBV4-1; j_call: TRBJ2-1; cdr3_nt: TGCGCCAGCAGCCAAGATCAGGCGGGAGCCTACAATGAGCAGTTCTTC; cdr3_aa: CASSQDQAGAYNEQFF
d_call: TRBD2; clone_size: many; v_call: TRBV7-2; j_call: TRBJ2-4; cdr3_nt: TGTGCCAGCAGCCCGGGACTAGCGGGAGGGCGGGGCATTCAGTACTTC; cdr3_aa: CASSPGLAGGRGIQYF